This T cell receptor (beta chain) was sequenced during a study of blood T cell repertoires in COVID-19. Study background: PBMCs, B-cell-depleted T cells, or T cells provided the cDNA or gDNA that made up the material.

Those enrolled in Seattle joined during active infection and were followed longitudinally afterward. Authors' methods: Cell counts per sample came from amplifying reference gene primers. Clones were read by immunoSEQ multiplex PCR, and TCRdb kept only the in-frame ones, dropping some. For V, J and clone size, that table is used; D and trimming come from the DNA. The sample shows about 260,000 clones, 85% to 90% of them seen only once. The CDR3 runs to 15 residues. With 4 bases removed from V and 8 bases from J, the gap between germline ends came to 17 bases. CDR1 is KGHDR, CDR2 SFDVKD, per germline. Specimen: peripheral blood. V is TRBV24-1 and J is TRBJ2-1, with D tentatively TRBD2 (5 bases). The sequence was obtained from a woman aged 55-70 years with COVID-19, enrolled during active disease. CDR3 DNA sequence: TGTGCCACCAGTGAGTCCGGGAAAAGGGTGGATGAGCAGTTCTTC. Its protein is CATSESGKRVDEQFF.